This T cell receptor beta chain appears in the sequencing data of a study of blood T cell repertoires in COVID-19. This CDR3 is built from 13 residues. With 9 bases clipped from V and 6 bases from J, the junction kept 8 bases outside the gene matches. Germline V lookup: CDR1 SNHLY, CDR2 FYNNEI. Measured with immunoSEQ multiplex PCR; TCRdb has only the in-frame clones, and not every one. The sample lists about 86,000 clones, around four fifths occurring once. This clone was counted between two and nine times. The sequenced sample was peripheral blood. The sequence was obtained from a man between 70 and 80 years old with acute or convalescent COVID-19. V gene TRBV2 combines with J gene TRBJ2-3, with 8 bases fitting TRBD2. The CDR3 coding sequence is TGTGCCAGTCGAGCGGGGGTAATTGATACGCAGTATTTT. This codes for CASRAGVIDTQYF.